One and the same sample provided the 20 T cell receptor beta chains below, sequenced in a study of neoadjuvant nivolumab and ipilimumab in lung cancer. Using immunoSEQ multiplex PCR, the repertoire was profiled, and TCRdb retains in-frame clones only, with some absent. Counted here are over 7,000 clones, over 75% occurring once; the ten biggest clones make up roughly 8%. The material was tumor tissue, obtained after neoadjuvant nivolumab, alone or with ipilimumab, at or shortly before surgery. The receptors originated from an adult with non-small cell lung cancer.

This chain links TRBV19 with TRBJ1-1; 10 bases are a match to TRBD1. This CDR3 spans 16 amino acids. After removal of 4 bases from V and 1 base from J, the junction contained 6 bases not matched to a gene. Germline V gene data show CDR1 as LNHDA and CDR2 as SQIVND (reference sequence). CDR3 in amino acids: CASSTRGQGPNTEAFF. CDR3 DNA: TGTGCCAGTAGTACCCGGGGACAGGGGCCGAACACTGAAGCTTTCTTT.

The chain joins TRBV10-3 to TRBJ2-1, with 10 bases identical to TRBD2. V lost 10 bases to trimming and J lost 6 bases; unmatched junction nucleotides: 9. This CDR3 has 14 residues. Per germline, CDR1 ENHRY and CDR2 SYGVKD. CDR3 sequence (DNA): TGTGCCACCTACGCTAGCGGGAGCAGCAATGAGCAGTTCTTC. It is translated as CATYASGSSNEQFF.

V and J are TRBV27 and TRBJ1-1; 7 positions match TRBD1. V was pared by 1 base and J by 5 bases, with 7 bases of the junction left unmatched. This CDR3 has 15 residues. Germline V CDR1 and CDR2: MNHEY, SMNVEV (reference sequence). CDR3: CASSLWYRGGTEAFF. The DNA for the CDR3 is TGTGCCAGCAGTTTATGGTACAGGGGTGGAACTGAAGCTTTCTTT.

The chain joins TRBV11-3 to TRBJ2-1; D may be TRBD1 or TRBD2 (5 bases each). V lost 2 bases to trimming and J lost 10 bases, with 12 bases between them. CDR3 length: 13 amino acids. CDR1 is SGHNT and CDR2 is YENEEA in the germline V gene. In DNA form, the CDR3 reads TGTGCCAGCAGCTTAATTTCGGGGCAAGAGCAGTTCTTC. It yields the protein CASSLISGQEQFF. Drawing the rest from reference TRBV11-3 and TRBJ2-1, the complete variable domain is EAGVVQSPRYKIIEKKQPVAFWCNPISGHNTLYWYLQNLGQGPELLIRYENEEAVDDSQLPKDRFSAERLKGVDSTLKIQPAELGDSAVYLCASSLISGQEQFFGPGTRLTVL.

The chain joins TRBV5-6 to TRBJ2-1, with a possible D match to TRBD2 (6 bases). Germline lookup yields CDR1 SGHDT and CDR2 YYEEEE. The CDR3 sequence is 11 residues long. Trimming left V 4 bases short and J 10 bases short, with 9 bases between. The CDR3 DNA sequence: TGTGCCAGCAGCGGTCGGGGGGAGCAGTTCTTC. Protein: CASSGRGEQFF.

CDR3 region: CAWSIQHQPQHF. In DNA form, the CDR3 reads TGTGCCTGGAGCATACAACATCAGCCCCAGCATTTT. The V gene is TRBV30, the J gene TRBJ1-5, with unresolved D. V was pared by 3 bases and J by 5 bases, with 8 bases between. CDR3 length equals 12 residues. CDR1 and CDR2 from the germline V gene are GTSNPN and SVGIG (reference sequence).

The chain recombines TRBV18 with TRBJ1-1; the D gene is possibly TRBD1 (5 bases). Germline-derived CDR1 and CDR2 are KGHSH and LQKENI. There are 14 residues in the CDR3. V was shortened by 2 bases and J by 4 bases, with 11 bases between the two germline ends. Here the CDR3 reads CASSPAGGGTEAFF. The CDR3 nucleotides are TGTGCCAGCTCACCAGCGGGGGGGGGCACTGAAGCTTTCTTT.

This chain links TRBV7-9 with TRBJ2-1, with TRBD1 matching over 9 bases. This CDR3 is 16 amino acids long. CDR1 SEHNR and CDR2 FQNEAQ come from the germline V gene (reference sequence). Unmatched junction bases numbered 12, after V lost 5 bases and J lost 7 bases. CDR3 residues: CASSRHPGQGYNEQFF. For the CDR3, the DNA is TGTGCCAGCAGCCGACACCCGGGACAGGGTTATAATGAGCAGTTCTTC.

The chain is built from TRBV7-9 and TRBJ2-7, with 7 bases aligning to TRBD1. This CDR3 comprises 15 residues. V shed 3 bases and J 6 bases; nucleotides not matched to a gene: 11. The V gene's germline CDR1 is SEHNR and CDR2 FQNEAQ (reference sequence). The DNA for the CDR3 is TGTGCCAGCAGCTTCAGGACAGGCCATAGCATCGAGCAGTACTTC. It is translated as CASSFRTGHSIEQYF.

CDR3 bases: TGCGCCAGCAGCCAAGATCGAGTTCAGGCTTACAATGAGCAGTTCTTC. Protein sequence: CASSQDRVQAYNEQFF. This chain joins TRBV4-1 and TRBJ2-1; the D is unclear. Germline CDR1 reads MGHRA; CDR2 reads YSYEKL. Trimming stripped 0 bases from V and 4 bases from J, with 13 bases between. CDR3 size: 16 residues.

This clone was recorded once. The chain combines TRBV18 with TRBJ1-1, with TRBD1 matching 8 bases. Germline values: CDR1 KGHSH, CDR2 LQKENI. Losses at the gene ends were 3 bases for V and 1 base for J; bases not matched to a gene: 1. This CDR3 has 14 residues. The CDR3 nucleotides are TGTGCCAGCTCACCGGGACAGGCGAACACTGAAGCTTTCTTT. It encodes CASSPGQANTEAFF.

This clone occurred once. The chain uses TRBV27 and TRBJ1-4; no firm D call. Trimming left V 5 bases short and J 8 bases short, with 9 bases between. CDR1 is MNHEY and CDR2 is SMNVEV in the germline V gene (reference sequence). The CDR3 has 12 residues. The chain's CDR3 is CASSLLGEKLFF. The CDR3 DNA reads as TGTGCCAGCAGTCTCCTTGGAGAAAAACTGTTTTTT.

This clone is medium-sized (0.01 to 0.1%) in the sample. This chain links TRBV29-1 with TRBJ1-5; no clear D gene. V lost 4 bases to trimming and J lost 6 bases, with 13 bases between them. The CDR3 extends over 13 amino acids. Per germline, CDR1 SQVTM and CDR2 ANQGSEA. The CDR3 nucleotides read TGCAGCGTTGCGACTGCCTCGGGTCAGCCCCAGCATTTT. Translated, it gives CSVATASGQPQHF.

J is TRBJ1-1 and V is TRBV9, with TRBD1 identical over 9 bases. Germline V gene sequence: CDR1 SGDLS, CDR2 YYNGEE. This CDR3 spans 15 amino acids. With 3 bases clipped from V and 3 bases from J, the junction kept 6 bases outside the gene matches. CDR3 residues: CASSAAGTGYTEAFF. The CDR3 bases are TGTGCCAGCAGCGCCGCCGGGACAGGGTACACTGAAGCTTTCTTT. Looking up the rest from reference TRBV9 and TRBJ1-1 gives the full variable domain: DSGVTQTPKHLITATGQRVTLRCSPRSGDLSVYWYQQSLDQGLQFLIQYYNGEERAKGNILERFSAQQFPDLHSELNLSSLELGDSALYFCASSAAGTGYTEAFFGQGTRLTVV.

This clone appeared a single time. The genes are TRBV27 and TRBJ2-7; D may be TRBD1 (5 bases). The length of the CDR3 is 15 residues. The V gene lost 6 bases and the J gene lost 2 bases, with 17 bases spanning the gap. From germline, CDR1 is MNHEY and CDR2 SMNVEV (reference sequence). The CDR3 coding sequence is TGTGCCAGCAGGATCTCAGTCTGGGGCGCCTACGAGCAGTACTTC. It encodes CASRISVWGAYEQYF.

The CDR3 coding sequence is TGTGCCAGTAGCACGACAGGGGCGAACACTGAAGCTTTCTTT. It specifies CASSTTGANTEAFF. V usage is TRBV19 and J usage is TRBJ1-1; TRBD1 agrees at 8 bases. The ends lost 6 bases at V and 1 base at J; junction bases unmatched: 4. The CDR3 totals 14 residues. Looked up from germline, CDR1 is LNHDA and CDR2 is SQIVND (reference sequence). Together with reference TRBV19 and TRBJ1-1, the CDR3 gives the full variable domain: DGGITQSPKYLFRKEGQNVTLSCEQNLNHDAMYWYRQDPGQGLRLIYYSQIVNDFQKGDIAEGYSVSREKKESFPLTVTSAQKNPTAFYLCASSTTGANTEAFFGQGTRLTVV.

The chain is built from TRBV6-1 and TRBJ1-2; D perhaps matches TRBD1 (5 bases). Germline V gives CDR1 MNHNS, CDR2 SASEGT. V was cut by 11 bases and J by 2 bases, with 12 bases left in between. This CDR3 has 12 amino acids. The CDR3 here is CAYRDANYGYTF. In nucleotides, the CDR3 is TGTGCCTATAGGGACGCCAACTATGGCTACACCTTC.

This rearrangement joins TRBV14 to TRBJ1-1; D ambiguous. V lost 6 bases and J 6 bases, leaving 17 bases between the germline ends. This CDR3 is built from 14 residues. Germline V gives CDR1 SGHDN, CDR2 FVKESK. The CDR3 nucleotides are TGTGCCAGCAGGGAAGCAAGGTGGGAGGCTGAAGCTTTCTTT. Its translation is CASREARWEAEAFF.

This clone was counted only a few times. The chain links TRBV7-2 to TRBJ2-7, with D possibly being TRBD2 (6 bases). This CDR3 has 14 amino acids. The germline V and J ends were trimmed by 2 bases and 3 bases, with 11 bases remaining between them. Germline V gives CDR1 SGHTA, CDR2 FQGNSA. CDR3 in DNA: TGTGCCAGCAGCTTAAGGGTCGGGGGCTACGAGCAGTACTTC. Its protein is CASSLRVGGYEQYF.

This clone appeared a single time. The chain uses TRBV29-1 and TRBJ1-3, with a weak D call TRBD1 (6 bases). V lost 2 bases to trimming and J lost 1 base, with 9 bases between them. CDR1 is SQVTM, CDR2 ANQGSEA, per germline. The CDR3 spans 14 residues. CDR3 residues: CSVERGASGNTIYF. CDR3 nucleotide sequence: TGCAGCGTTGAACGGGGGGCTTCTGGAAACACCATATATTTT.